The TCR beta chain described here comes from a study of early T cells in non-severe SARS-CoV-2 infection. Points from the study as a whole: VDJdb matching favored anti-spike CD8 responses, missing private and CD4 specificities.

The V gene's germline CDR1 is SGHVS and CDR2 FQNEAQ. The V and J ends lost 7 bases and 4 bases respectively, with 13 bases between them. The CDR3 is made up of 13 amino acids. This clonotype was seen only a few times. Its antigen is as yet unknown. Tagging with unique molecular identifiers was applied to individual cDNA molecules. TCRdb reprocessed the 5' RACE reads via MiXCR and lists one record per CDR3 protein. Here the sample spans under 25,000 distinct CDR3 sequences, over 4% being singletons. The sample consisted of whole blood. The receptor comes from an adult who was a healthcare worker with PCR-confirmed SARS-CoV-2 infection or an uninfected control (not recorded which). The rearrangement links TRBV7-8 to TRBJ1-1, with D perhaps TRBD1 (6 bases). CDR3 sequence: CASTGGATTEAFF. CDR3 sequence (DNA): TGTGCCAGCACTGGGGGCGCGACCACTGAAGCTTTCTTT.